This T cell receptor (beta chain) was sequenced for a study of follicular helper T cells after annual influenza vaccination. With V trimmed by 6 bases and J by 5 bases, 4 bases remained unmatched. Per germline, CDR1 SEHNR and CDR2 FQNEAQ (reference sequence). The CDR3 is 14 amino acids. TCRB sequencing was done at Survey resolution level. Some clones are missing from TCRdb's copy, which holds only in-frame ones; the method was immunoSEQ multiplex PCR. The sample has 27,000 or so clones, roughly 80% seen once; the top ten hold 1% to 1.5%. A remark on this clone: Antigen unknown.

Time point of the sample: 2014-2015 season, pre-vaccination. Findings and limits, study-wide: ICOS+CD38+ cTfh clonality tracked population frequency, and its change tracked circulating plasmablast change. Recurrent ICOS+CD38+ cTfh clonotypes included tetramer and AIM influenza-specific ones.

The material was CXCR5+ CD38- circulating T follicular helper cells from blood, obtained on the day of influenza vaccination. Subset in this sample: circulating Tfh, non-naive CD4+CXCR5+PD-1+ (ICOS+CD38+ or ICOS-CD38-). V is TRBV7-9 and J is TRBJ1-6, with 7 bases identical to TRBD1. This TCR came from an adult who received the influenza vaccine. The CDR3 nucleotides are TGTGCCAGCAGGCGGGACAGTAATAATTCACCCCTCCACTTT. Translated, it gives CASRRDSNNSPLHF.